Following are 21 T cell receptor beta chains from one sample sequenced in a study of blood T cell repertoires in COVID-19. Assay used: immunoSEQ multiplex PCR; TCRdb lists only in-frame clones, some missing. This table has approximately 110,000 clones, around 66% appearing once. Specimen: peripheral blood. These receptors were taken from a man at least 80 years old with acute or convalescent COVID-19.

The V and J genes are TRBV5-1 and TRBJ2-1; 9 bases are a match to TRBD1. Germline lookup yields CDR1 SGHRS and CDR2 YFSETQ. Unmatched junction bases numbered 11, after V lost 7 bases and J lost 9 bases. The CDR3 runs to 14 residues. CDR3 bases: TGCGCCAGCCGGGGACAGGGAATTGCCAGTGAGCAGTTCTTC. This sequence encodes CASRGQGIASEQFF.

The CDR3 here is CAISDGSPDTQYF. The CDR3 DNA follows: TGTGCCATCAGTGACGGGAGCCCAGATACGCAGTATTTT. The V gene is TRBV10-3, the J gene TRBJ2-3; a weak D match, TRBD2 (6 bases). The CDR3 is made up of 13 amino acids. V was trimmed by 3 bases and J by 4 bases, leaving 8 bases between them. The germline V gene encodes CDR1 ENHRY and CDR2 SYGVKD.

Comment on this clone: At one end the junction does not follow the germline gene, possibly because of a read error. This sequence joins TRBV7-7 and TRBJ2-5, with D perhaps TRBD1 (6 bases). Germline V gene data show CDR1 as SSHAT and CDR2 as FNYEAQ (reference sequence). The CDR3 is 14 amino acids. This CDR3 reads CASSLGTFGETQYF. The CDR3 DNA follows: TGTGCTAGCAGCTTAGGGACATTCGGGGAGACCCAGTACTTC.

This clone was detected only a few times. The rearrangement links TRBV28 to TRBJ2-1; 7 positions agree with TRBD2. V shed 3 bases and J 7 bases; nucleotides not matched to a gene: 6. CDR1 MDHEN and CDR2 SYDVKM come from the germline V gene. The CDR3 runs 14 residues. The CDR3 sequence: CASSFTGRSNEQFF. In DNA, the CDR3 is TGTGCCAGCAGTTTTACCGGGAGGTCGAATGAGCAGTTCTTC. Full variable domain (outside the CDR3, taken from reference TRBV28 and TRBJ2-1): DVKVTQSSRYLVKRTGEKVFLECVQDMDHENMFWYRQDPGLGLRLIYFSYDVKMKEKGDIPEGYSVSREKKERFSLILESASTNQTSMYLCASSFTGRSNEQFFGPGTRLTVL.

The chain is built from TRBV27 and TRBJ2-7, with D maybe TRBD2 (7 bases). V shed 6 bases and J shed 3 bases, with 21 bases lying between them. This CDR3 is built from 16 residues. Germline V gene sequence: CDR1 MNHEY, CDR2 SMNVEV (reference sequence). Here the CDR3 reads CASRKTGRGVDYEQYF. In DNA form, the CDR3 reads TGTGCCAGCAGAAAGACAGGCCGGGGGGTAGACTACGAGCAGTACTTC.

The chain employs TRBV25-1 and TRBJ2-1, with D perhaps matching TRBD2 (5 bases). This CDR3 region has 15 residues. Germline V gives CDR1 MGHDK, CDR2 SYGVNS. Deletions cut 0 bases from V and 8 bases from J, with 14 bases between. In DNA, the CDR3 is TGTGCCAGCAGTGAATATTCCACTAGGGTCGATGAGCAGTTCTTC. Translation gives CASSEYSTRVDEQFF.

This clone was observed once. The V and J genes are TRBV10-3 and TRBJ2-3; tentatively, D is TRBD1 (5 bases). This CDR3 spans 14 amino acids. V was trimmed by 0 bases and J by 4 bases, leaving 8 bases between them. CDR1 is ENHRY, CDR2 SYGVKD, per germline. The DNA of the CDR3 is TGTGCCATCAGTGAGTCAGGGGTCCCAGATACGCAGTATTTT. Translation: CAISESGVPDTQYF.

This clone showed up just a few times. The chain carries TRBV11-2 and TRBJ1-1, with D maybe TRBD1 (5 bases). Germline CDR1 and CDR2: SGHAT and FQNNGV. The CDR3 loop spans 13 amino acids. V shed 1 base and J shed 11 bases, with 14 bases lying between them. In DNA, the CDR3 is TGTGCCAGCAGCTTAGTGGGGCAGGGTACCGCTTTCTTT. Protein: CASSLVGQGTAFF.

The chain has TRBV4-3 and TRBJ2-7; 10 bases align to TRBD2. The J segment lost 7 bases and the V segment lost 4 bases, leaving 13 bases of the junction unmatched. The V gene's germline CDR1 is LGHNA and CDR2 YSLEER. The CDR3 is 16 residues long. CDR3 DNA sequence: TGCGCCAGCAGCCTTAGCCCCCTAGCGGGAGTGAGTGAGCAGTACTTC. The encoded protein is CASSLSPLAGVSEQYF.

The chain couples TRBV2 to TRBJ2-4; D unclear. The V and J ends lost 8 bases and 5 bases respectively, with 16 bases between them. CDR3 size: 14 residues. CDR1 SNHLY and CDR2 FYNNEI come from the germline V gene. The CDR3 DNA follows: TGTGCCAGCTCCATAGGATTGAGGCAAAACATTCAGTACTTC. Translation: CASSIGLRQNIQYF.

The sample holds one count of this clone. The gene calls are TRBV6-5 and TRBJ2-7; TRBD2 might be the D (5 bases). V was clipped by 4 bases and J by 0 bases, with 13 bases between them. There are 15 residues in the CDR3. Germline V gene data show CDR1 as MNHEY and CDR2 as SVGAGI. DNA for the CDR3: TGTGCCAGCAGTTTCCTACGGGGTGGCTCCTACGAGCAGTACTTC. Amino acids: CASSFLRGGSYEQYF.

This clone was counted at least ten times. The V gene is TRBV7-8, the J gene TRBJ2-5, with 7 positions matching TRBD2. Germline CDR1 and CDR2: SGHVS and FQNEAQ. This CDR3 contains 16 residues. The ends lost 2 bases at V and 5 bases at J; junction bases unmatched: 11. The CDR3 region has the DNA TGTGCCAGCAGCTTACGGGCGGCGGGAGTCTCGGAGACCCAGTACTTC. Translation gives CASSLRAAGVSETQYF. The variable domain in full, with the rest retrieved from reference TRBV7-8 and TRBJ2-5, is GAGVSQSPRYKVAKRGQDVALRCDPISGHVSLFWYQQALGQGPEFLTYFQNEAQLDKSGLPSDRFFAERPEGSVSTLKIQRTQQEDSAVYLCASSLRAAGVSETQYFGPGTRLLVL.

This clone was found many times. The chain couples TRBV19 to TRBJ2-7; 8 nucleotides agree with TRBD2. Germline CDR1 and CDR2: LNHDA and SQIVND (reference sequence). The CDR3 has 13 residues. Trimming took 5 bases from V and 3 from J; bases not matched to a gene: 3. For the CDR3, the DNA is TGTGCCAGTAGTGCGGGAGGTTACTACGAGCAGTACTTC. Residues: CASSAGGYYEQYF.

This clone was seen more than once but under ten times. The chain links TRBV19 to TRBJ2-7; D possibly corresponds to TRBD1 (5 bases). The CDR3 consists of 12 residues. Trimming left V 5 bases short and J 0 bases short, with 5 bases between. Germline V CDR1 and CDR2: LNHDA, SQIVND (reference sequence). The CDR3 DNA is TGTGCCAGTAGTGACAGCTCCTACGAGCAGTACTTC. Translated, it gives CASSDSSYEQYF.

The genes are TRBV21-1 and TRBJ1-1; the tabulated D call, TRBD1, remains unverified against the DNA. TRBV21-1 has pseudogene status. The CDR3 totals 14 residues. The CDR3 protein is CASSRQGVSTEAFF. The CDR3 DNA is TGTGCCAGCAGTAGACAGGGGGTAAGCACTGAAGCTTTCTTT.

This clone has only one observation. The genes are TRBV9 and TRBJ2-1, with 12 bases identical to TRBD2. Germline CDR1 is SGDLS and CDR2 is YYNGEE. This CDR3 contains 16 residues. The trim removed 2 bases at V and 4 bases at J, leaving 4 bases unmatched. The CDR3 DNA sequence: TGTGCCAGCAGCGTGAAGGGGACTAGCGGGTACAATGAGCAGTTCTTC. It yields the protein CASSVKGTSGYNEQFF. Full variable domain (outside the CDR3, taken from reference TRBV9 and TRBJ2-1): DSGVTQTPKHLITATGQRVTLRCSPRSGDLSVYWYQQSLDQGLQFLIQYYNGEERAKGNILERFSAQQFPDLHSELNLSSLELGDSALYFCASSVKGTSGYNEQFFGPGTRLTVL.

This clone has a handful of counts. V is TRBV3-1 (or the pseudogene TRBV3-2) and J is TRBJ1-6; D is unclear. The V and J ends lost 3 bases and 9 bases respectively, with 6 bases between them. In germline, CDR1 is LGHDT, CDR2 YNNKEL (reference sequence). CDR3 size: 12 residues. The CDR3 sequence: CASSHMRSPLHF. The CDR3 DNA is TGTGCCAGCAGCCACATGCGTTCACCCCTCCACTTT.

The chain couples TRBV3-1 (or the pseudogene TRBV3-2) to TRBJ2-7, with TRBD2 matching 8 bases. After removal of 4 bases from V and 5 bases from J, the junction contained 7 bases not matched to a gene. The germline gives CDR1 LGHDT, CDR2 YNNKEL (reference sequence). This CDR3 is 14 amino acids long. The CDR3 DNA reads TGTGCCAGCAGCCGACAAGCGGGAGCTAACGAGCAGTACTTC. Translation gives CASSRQAGANEQYF.

This clone was counted between two and nine times. This chain connects TRBV10-3 to TRBJ2-7; possible D gene TRBD1, 6 bases. CDR1 is ENHRY, CDR2 SYGVKD, per germline. CDR3 length: 14 residues. Trimming stripped 3 bases from V and 2 bases from J, with 11 bases between. CDR3 nucleotide sequence: TGTGCCATCAGTGAAAAGGGGGTAGCCTACGAGCAGTACTTC. Residues: CAISEKGVAYEQYF.

CDR3 protein: CASSLATGAGNTIYF. In DNA, the CDR3 is TGTGCCAGCAGCTTAGCGACAGGGGCTGGAAACACCATATATTTT. The chain recombines TRBV7-2 with TRBJ1-3; 8 bases line up with TRBD1. Germline CDR1 is SGHTA and CDR2 is FQGNSA. Unmatched junction bases numbered 0, after V lost 0 bases and J lost 2 bases. This CDR3 is 15 amino acids long. Filled out from reference TRBV7-2 and TRBJ1-3, the complete variable domain reads GAGVSQSPSNKVTEKGKDVELRCDPISGHTALYWYRQSLGQGLEFLIYFQGNSAPDKSGLPSDRFSAERTGGSVSTLTIQRTQQEDSAVYLCASSLATGAGNTIYFGEGSWLTVV.

The rearrangement links TRBV6-5 to TRBJ2-1; 9 bases are shared with TRBD2. Germline V gene data show CDR1 as MNHEY and CDR2 as SVGAGI. The CDR3 contains 15 residues. V shed 5 bases, J shed 9 bases, and the junction held 11 bases outside the gene matches. CDR3 protein: CASSTTGTSLSEQFF. CDR3 sequence (DNA): TGTGCCAGCAGTACCACCGGGACTAGCCTGAGTGAGCAGTTCTTC.